The 11 T cell receptor beta chains below were found in one sample sequenced in a study of cytomegalovirus exposure and HLA in healthy donors. The PCR ran on 60 Vbeta and 13 Jbeta primers. Only in-frame clones appear in the TCRdb table, and some are missing; sequencing was by immunoSEQ multiplex PCR. The sample lists over 85,000 clones; 79% were seen once. Input material: PBMCs. These TCRs come from a woman between 35 and 50 years old in good health and CMV-seronegative.

The chain links TRBV30 to TRBJ2-1; 7 bases align to TRBD1. Germline CDR1 reads GTSNPN; CDR2 reads SVGIG (reference sequence). V dropped 0 bases and J dropped 9; count of bases not matched to a gene: 5. This CDR3 comprises 13 residues. In DNA, the CDR3 is TGTGCCTGGAGTGTACAGGGGTTGGGTGAGCAGTTCTTC. This gives the protein CAWSVQGLGEQFF. The full variable domain, rest sourced from reference TRBV30 and TRBJ2-1, is SQTIHQWPATLVQPVGSPLSLECTVEGTSNPNLYWYRQAAGRGLQLLFYSVGIGQISSEVPQNLSASRPQDRQFILSSKKLLLSDSGFYLCAWSVQGLGEQFFGPGTRLTVL.

V usage is TRBV7-2 and J usage is TRBJ1-1; D is perhaps TRBD1 (5 bases). The CDR3 totals 14 residues. Germline CDR1 is SGHTA and CDR2 is FQGNSA. V was cut by 4 bases and J by 1 base, with 10 bases left in between. For the CDR3, the DNA is TGTGCCAGCAGCTCGGGACTTCGGAACACTGAAGCTTTCTTT. Translation gives CASSSGLRNTEAFF.

This chain links TRBV18 with TRBJ1-1; the D gene is possibly TRBD1 (5 bases). The CDR3 totals 16 residues. Germline V gene lookup returns CDR1 KGHSH and CDR2 LQKENI. V lost 3 bases and J 3 bases, leaving 17 bases between the germline ends. The CDR3 here is CASSPPWARADTEAFF. The CDR3 DNA reads as TGTGCCAGCTCACCGCCATGGGCCAGGGCGGACACTGAAGCTTTCTTT.

This clone was recorded a few times. The chain couples TRBV13 to TRBJ1-4; D is ambiguous. Trimming shortened V by 1 base and J by 8 bases, and 8 bases separated the two germline ends. The CDR3 consists of 13 residues. Germline CDR1 PRHDT, CDR2 FYEKMQ (reference sequence). This chain's CDR3 is CASSLVTDEKLFF. CDR3 nucleotide sequence: TGTGCCAGCAGCTTAGTTACAGACGAAAAACTGTTTTTT. The whole variable domain, remainder taken from reference TRBV13 and TRBJ1-4, is AAGVIQSPRHLIKEKRETATLKCYPIPRHDTVYWYQQGPGQDPQFLISFYEKMQSDKGSIPDRFSAQQFSDYHSELNMSSLELGDSALYFCASSLVTDEKLFFGSGTQLSVL.

This clone was seen only once. This chain links TRBV7-2 with TRBJ1-2; 9 bases align to TRBD1. CDR3 length equals 15 residues. Germline V gene sequence: CDR1 SGHTA, CDR2 FQGNSA. After removal of 0 bases from V and 6 bases from J, the junction contained 5 bases not matched to a gene. The CDR3, as DNA: TGTGCCAGCAGCTTAGCACGGGGACAGGGACATGGCTACACCTTC. Protein sequence: CASSLARGQGHGYTF.

The chain has TRBV9 and TRBJ2-4; TRBD2 matches at 13 bases. V trimming: 4 bases; J trimming: 10 bases; junction bases outside the gene matches: 8. This CDR3 is 15 amino acids long. In germline, CDR1 is SGDLS, CDR2 YYNGEE. The DNA for the CDR3 is TGTGCCAGCAGCCCCCGGACTAGCGGGGGAGCGATTCAGTACTTC. Translating gives CASSPRTSGGAIQYF.

This sequence joins TRBV27 and TRBJ2-7, with 13 bases matching TRBD2. V lost 5 bases to trimming and J lost 4 bases; unmatched junction nucleotides: 8. This CDR3 has 16 residues. Per the germline V gene, CDR1 is MNHEY and CDR2 is SMNVEV (reference sequence). The CDR3 region has the DNA TGTGCCAGCAGTCCAACCCGGACTAGCGGGGGTTACGAGCAGTACTTC. It encodes CASSPTRTSGGYEQYF.

The V gene is TRBV28, the J gene TRBJ2-1, with 7 bases aligning to TRBD2. The V gene's germline CDR1 is MDHEN and CDR2 SYDVKM. This CDR3 spans 17 amino acids. The V segment lost 2 bases and the J segment 0 bases; nucleotides outside the gene matches: 7. The CDR3 loop reads CASSLISGARSYNEQFF. In DNA form, the CDR3 reads TGTGCCAGCAGTTTAATAAGCGGGGCACGCTCCTACAATGAGCAGTTCTTC.

This clone was picked up one time. The gene calls are TRBV27 and TRBJ2-2; D perhaps matches TRBD1 (6 bases). Trimming removed 8 bases from V and 1 base from J, with 14 bases in between. Germline V gives CDR1 MNHEY, CDR2 SMNVEV (reference sequence). This CDR3 region has 15 residues. In DNA form, the CDR3 reads TGTGCCAGCGCTAGGGGGATATTGAACACCGGGGAGCTGTTTTTT. It translates to CASARGILNTGELFF.

The CDR3 DNA sequence: TGTGCCAGCAGCTTAGACATCTACAATCAGCCCCAGCATTTT. Translating it yields CASSLDIYNQPQHF. The chain couples TRBV11-2 to TRBJ1-5; D uncertain. Deletions cut 0 bases from V and 3 bases from J, with 6 bases between. From germline, CDR1 is SGHAT and CDR2 FQNNGV. The CDR3 extends over 14 amino acids.

The chain uses TRBV7-3 and TRBJ1-6, with D uncertain. V was shortened by 2 bases and J by 0 bases, with 14 bases between the two germline ends. Germline assignment: CDR1 SGHTA and CDR2 FQGTGA. The CDR3 covers 18 residues. The CDR3 DNA sequence: TGTGCCAGCAGCTTACTAGGTGGCCCGAGCTCCTATAATTCACCCCTCCACTTT. Translating gives CASSLLGGPSSYNSPLHF.